The 27 T cell receptor beta chains in this list originate from one sample, sequenced in a study of blood T cells in healthy people across ages. For the second PCR, which ran for roughly 6 to 12 cycles, a sample-barcoded 5' primer and a J-beta primer mix were used. Via MiXCR, TCRdb re-called the 5' RACE reads, giving one row per CDR3 protein. The sample lists about 570,000 distinct CDR3 sequences, approximately 25% seen once, with around 20% in the top ten. The sequenced material came from blood. These receptors came from a woman between 70 and 85 years old in good health.

The V call is TRBV20-1, the J call TRBJ2-4, with 9 nucleotides matching TRBD2. Germline V CDR1 and CDR2: DFQATT, SNEGSKA (reference sequence). This CDR3 spans 15 amino acids. J was trimmed by 4 bases and V by 7 bases; bases with no gene match: 11. CDR3 in DNA: TGCAGTGTCCCAAAGATAGCGGGAGCGAAAAACATTCAGTACTTC. Its translation: CSVPKIAGAKNIQYF.

A note on this clonotype: The junction departs from the called germline gene at one end, perhaps through a read error. The chain employs TRBV7-2 and TRBJ2-7; D is unclear. This CDR3 is built from 15 residues. CDR1 and CDR2 from the germline V gene are SGHTA and FQGNSA. The CDR3: CASSLKTYSSCEQYF. The CDR3 bases are TGTGCCAGCAGCCTAAAGACTTACAGCTCCTGCGAGCAGTACTTC.

This clonotype was detected only a few times. Compared with germline, one end of the junction differs, possibly owing to a read error. The rearrangement links TRBV4-3 to TRBJ1-4, with a tentative D call TRBD1 (5 bases). Germline assignment: CDR1 LGHNA and CDR2 YSLEER. The CDR3 has 14 residues. CDR3 in DNA: TGCGCCTGCAGCCAAGATTTTGACACAGGAAAACTGTTTTTT. Protein product: CACSQDFDTGKLFF.

This clonotype showed up just a few times. This sequence joins TRBV7-2 and TRBJ1-2, with 7 bases fitting TRBD1. This CDR3 is built from 14 residues. Germline assignment: CDR1 SGHTA and CDR2 FQGNSA. Germline trimming cut 5 bases from V and 6 bases from J; bases unmatched to any gene: 9. CDR3 bases: TGTGCCAGCAGCCCTCGACAGGGCTGGAATGGCTACACCTTC. As protein: CASSPRQGWNGYTF.

This clonotype was picked up many times. The chain uses TRBV6-1 and TRBJ1-4; D is perhaps TRBD1 (5 bases). CDR1 and CDR2 from the germline V gene are MNHNS and SASEGT. The CDR3 is 16 residues long. V dropped 5 bases and J dropped 0 bases, with 13 bases sitting between them. The CDR3: CASSTGGAATNEKLFF. The CDR3 DNA reads TGTGCCAGCAGTACAGGAGGGGCGGCAACTAATGAAAAACTGTTTTTT.

This clonotype occurred a few times. One end of the junction varies from germline; a read error may be responsible. The genes are TRBV9 and TRBJ2-4; perhaps TRBD2 as D (6 bases). Per germline, CDR1 SGDLS and CDR2 YYNGEE. The length of the CDR3 is 15 residues. The CDR3 nucleotides read TGTGCCAGCAGCCTCCTCGGCGGGAACAAAAACGTTCAGTACTTC. Its protein is CASSLLGGNKNVQYF.

This clonotype was detected a few times. The chain links TRBV5-1 to TRBJ1-4; TRBD1 agrees at 8 bases. The CDR3 has 15 amino acids. Trimming at V came to 4 bases and at J to 14 bases, leaving 16 bases not matched to a gene. CDR1 is SGHRS, CDR2 YFSETQ, per germline. The CDR3 sequence: CASSPEGTGHRGLFF. Written as DNA, the CDR3 is TGCGCCAGCAGCCCGGAGGGGACAGGCCATCGCGGGCTGTTTTTT. The full variable domain, completed using reference TRBV5-1 and TRBJ1-4, is KAGVTQTPRYLIKTRGQQVTLSCSPISGHRSVSWYQQTPGQGLQFLFEYFSETQRNKGNFPGRFSGRQFSNSRSEMNVSTLELGDSALYLCASSPEGTGHRGLFFGSGTQLSVL.

This clonotype was recorded many times. This chain joins TRBV20-1 and TRBJ1-4; D is uncertain. Trimming took 0 bases from V and 5 from J, leaving 10 bases between them. The CDR3 totals 14 residues. CDR1 and CDR2 from the germline V gene are DFQATT and SNEGSKA (reference sequence). CDR3 sequence reads: CSARDPYQNEKLFF. The CDR3 DNA reads TGCAGTGCTAGAGATCCATACCAGAATGAAAAACTGTTTTTT.

This chain connects TRBV5-1 to TRBJ1-1; D uncertain. Germline values: CDR1 SGHRS, CDR2 YFSETQ. The length of the CDR3 is 13 residues. Trimming removed 4 bases from V and 2 bases from J, with 9 bases in between. The CDR3 DNA sequence: TGCGCCAGCAGCCCTATCATCAACACTGAAGCTTTCTTT. It encodes CASSPIINTEAFF.

This sequence joins TRBV20-1 and TRBJ2-3; 7 nucleotides agree with TRBD1. Trimming removed 5 bases from V and 2 bases from J; junction bases left unmatched: 10. The CDR3 length is 15 residues. Germline V CDR1 and CDR2: DFQATT, SNEGSKA (reference sequence). CDR3 amino acids: CSAAGQAASTDTQYF. The CDR3 coding sequence is TGCAGTGCTGCCGGACAGGCCGCATCCACAGATACGCAGTATTTT.

J is TRBJ2-1 and V is TRBV7-3, with 9 bases aligning to TRBD1. Per germline, CDR1 SGHTA and CDR2 FQGTGA. The CDR3 consists of 14 residues. The V segment lost 5 bases and the J segment 8 bases; nucleotides outside the gene matches: 7. CDR3 in amino acids: CASSPGTGRHEQFF. The CDR3 nucleotides read TGTGCCAGCAGCCCCGGGACAGGGCGGCATGAGCAGTTCTTC.

The chain joins TRBV20-1 to TRBJ2-5, with D possibly being TRBD2 (6 bases). V was shortened by 6 bases and J by 3 bases, with 17 bases between the two germline ends. The CDR3 consists of 14 residues. Germline CDR1 DFQATT, CDR2 SNEGSKA (reference sequence). In DNA form, the CDR3 reads TGCAGTGCCTCGCCCGGAGGGAGCGAAGAGACCCAGTACTTC. Amino acids: CSASPGGSEETQYF.

This clonotype has a handful of counts. This chain connects TRBV18 to TRBJ2-7; 7 bases are a match to TRBD2. V lost 2 bases and J lost 4; bases outside the gene matches: 11. CDR1 is KGHSH, CDR2 LQKENI, per germline. There are 16 residues in the CDR3. CDR3 bases: TGTGCCAGCTCACCAACCGGAGTCGGGGGGTTTTACGAGCAGTACTTC. Translation: CASSPTGVGGFYEQYF.

This clonotype was seen more than once but under ten times. This chain links TRBV6-6 with TRBJ1-1, with unresolved D. Germline V gene sequence: CDR1 MNHNY, CDR2 SVGAGI (reference sequence). V lost 4 bases to trimming and J lost 1 base, with 13 bases between them. This CDR3 has 15 amino acids. Here the CDR3 reads CASSSSVDPNTEAFF. The CDR3 DNA reads as TGTGCCAGCAGTTCCTCGGTAGACCCGAACACTGAAGCTTTCTTT.

This clonotype was seen a few times. V gene TRBV5-1 combines with J gene TRBJ1-1, with D maybe TRBD1 (5 bases). The CDR3 runs to 14 residues. V shed 4 bases and J shed 6 bases, with 16 bases lying between them. CDR1 and CDR2 (germline): SGHRS, YFSETQ. The CDR3 coding sequence is TGCGCCAGCAGCCGCGGACAAGGGCACGCTGAAGCTTTCTTT. Residues: CASSRGQGHAEAFF.

The gene calls are TRBV18 and TRBJ1-1; possible D gene TRBD1, 5 bases. Trimming removed 0 bases at V and 7 bases at J, with 12 bases between. The CDR3 length is 14 residues. Germline V gives CDR1 KGHSH, CDR2 LQKENI. Here the CDR3 DNA reads TGTGCCAGCTCACCACCGGTAACAGGCAGTGAAGCTTTCTTT. Its protein product is CASSPPVTGSEAFF.

In this sample, this clonotype turned up a few times. V usage is TRBV11-1 and J usage is TRBJ1-1; D ambiguous. Germline CDR1 reads SGHAT; CDR2 reads FQDESV (reference sequence). Trimming left V 5 bases short and J 6 bases short, with 19 bases between. The CDR3 runs 15 residues. CDR3 amino acids: CASSLRATTPAEAFF. The CDR3 nucleotides are TGTGCCAGCAGCCTAAGGGCCACTACTCCCGCTGAAGCTTTCTTT. Drawing the rest from reference TRBV11-1 and TRBJ1-1, the complete variable domain is EAEVAQSPRYKITEKSQAVAFWCDPISGHATLYWYRQILGQGPELLVQFQDESVVDDSQLPKDRFSAERLKGVDSTLKIQPAELGDSAMYLCASSLRATTPAEAFFGQGTRLTVV.

J is TRBJ2-1 and V is TRBV28; 9 bases align to TRBD1. Germline V gene lookup returns CDR1 MDHEN and CDR2 SYDVKM. The CDR3 has 14 residues. The V segment lost 4 bases and the J segment 9 bases; nucleotides outside the gene matches: 7. The CDR3 sequence: CASSSGQGIGEQFF. CDR3 bases: TGTGCCAGCAGTTCGGGACAGGGTATAGGTGAGCAGTTCTTC.

V is TRBV14 and J is TRBJ2-6, with D tentatively TRBD1 (6 bases). V was trimmed by 8 bases and J by 0 bases, leaving 14 bases between them. The germline gives CDR1 SGHDN, CDR2 FVKESK. This CDR3 is built from 16 residues. CDR3 in amino acids: CASGQYLVSGANVLTF. In nucleotides, the CDR3 is TGTGCCAGCGGACAGTACTTAGTCTCTGGGGCCAACGTCCTGACTTTC.

This clonotype was recorded a few times. The chain links TRBV7-2 to TRBJ2-3, with 9 bases fitting TRBD2. The CDR3 runs 15 residues. Unmatched junction bases numbered 14, after V lost 3 bases and J lost 13 bases. Germline loops: CDR1 SGHTA, CDR2 FQGNSA. The CDR3 sequence is CASSLDSTSGPKEYF. DNA for the CDR3: TGTGCCAGCAGCTTGGACTCCACTAGCGGGCCGAAGGAGTATTTT.

The rearrangement uses TRBV6-5 and TRBJ2-3, with a possible D match to TRBD1 (5 bases). Germline V gives CDR1 MNHEY, CDR2 SVGAGI. This CDR3 contains 18 residues. The germline V and J ends were trimmed by 0 bases and 0 bases, with 16 bases remaining between them. In DNA, the CDR3 is TGTGCCAGCAGTTACTCGGGGCTTCAAGGCTCTAGCACAGATACGCAGTATTTT. The encoded protein is CASSYSGLQGSSTDTQYF.

This clonotype was counted a few times. The V gene is TRBV20-1, the J gene TRBJ2-5, with 8 bases aligning to TRBD2. CDR1 and CDR2 from the germline V gene are DFQATT and SNEGSKA (reference sequence). The CDR3 is 14 amino acids. J lost 2 bases, V lost 5 bases, and 7 bases had no gene match. CDR3 sequence reads: CSAGQAGEQETQYF. The DNA of the CDR3 is TGCAGTGCTGGCCAAGCGGGGGAACAAGAGACCCAGTACTTC.

The chain has TRBV4-3 and TRBJ2-5; no firm D call. In germline, CDR1 is LGHNA, CDR2 YSLEER. The CDR3 sequence is 15 residues long. V was cut by 0 bases and J by 5 bases, with 13 bases left in between. CDR3: CASSQDLKVSETQYF. CDR3 DNA sequence: TGCGCCAGCAGCCAAGATTTAAAGGTTTCGGAGACCCAGTACTTC.

The V and J genes are TRBV7-6 and TRBJ2-1; no clear D. The DNA end favors TRBJ2-7, so the J call may be wrong. The germline CDR1 and CDR2 sequences are SGHVS and FNYEAQ. This CDR3 spans 8 amino acids. The CDR3 sequence: CARVTQYF. The CDR3 DNA sequence: TGTGCCAGGGTCACGCAGTACTTC.

This clonotype was seen a handful of times. Germline is not matched at one junction end, which may reflect a read error. The V gene is TRBV2, the J gene TRBJ2-5; no clear D gene. Germline assignment: CDR1 SNHLY and CDR2 FYNNEI. CDR3 length: 12 residues. The CDR3 nucleotides are TGTGTCAGCAGCCCCTATCGAGAGACCCAGTACTTC. Its protein product is CVSSPYRETQYF. The complete variable domain, with remaining parts taken from reference TRBV2 and TRBJ2-5, reads EPEVTQTPSHQVTQMGQEVILRCVPISNHLYFYWYRQILGQKVEFLVSFYNNEISEKSEIFDDQFSVERPDGSNFTLKIRSTKLEDSAMYFCVSSPYRETQYFGPGTRLLVL.

This chain joins TRBV7-2 and TRBJ2-2; 7 nucleotides agree with TRBD2. The CDR3 spans 16 residues. Unmatched junction bases numbered 6, after V lost 4 bases and J lost 1 base. Germline assignment: CDR1 SGHTA and CDR2 FQGNSA. As DNA, the CDR3 is TGTGCCAGCAGCTCAAGCCTAGCGGAGAACACCGGGGAGCTGTTTTTT. The encoded protein is CASSSSLAENTGELFF.

V is TRBV4-1 and J is TRBJ2-3; D gene unclear. Germline lookup yields CDR1 MGHRA and CDR2 YSYEKL. V was pared by 3 bases and J by 5 bases, with 9 bases between. The CDR3 sequence is 13 residues long. CDR3 residues: CASSHPDQDTQYF. The DNA of the CDR3 is TGCGCCAGCAGCCATCCCGACCAAGATACGCAGTATTTT.